This T cell receptor beta chain came from a study of blood T cell repertoires in COVID-19. Trimming removed 6 bases from V and 0 bases from J; junction bases left unmatched: 5. Germline V lookup: CDR1 SQVTM, CDR2 ANQGSEA. The CDR3 contains 13 residues. Profiled with immunoSEQ multiplex PCR; TCRdb holds only in-frame clones, not every one. The data contain about 190,000 clones, around 83% of them singletons. Sequencing used peripheral blood. This receptor was obtained from a woman in her 40s with acute or convalescent COVID-19. V and J are TRBV29-1 and TRBJ2-7; 7 bases agree with TRBD2. This chain's CDR3 is CSVLARSSYEQYF. The DNA for the CDR3 is TGCAGCGTACTAGCGAGGAGCTCCTACGAGCAGTACTTC.